Below, 18 T cell receptor beta chains from the same sample are listed, as sequenced in a study of PD-L1 blockade in urothelial cancer. Profiling relied on immunoSEQ multiplex PCR, and the TCRdb table lists in-frame clones only, not all of them. The table shows about 72,000 clones, with 84% occurring only once. This specimen was PBMCs, taken around atezolizumab (anti-PD-L1) treatment. The origin of the receptors is a man between 65 and 85 years old with urothelial cancer.

This rearrangement joins TRBV9 to TRBJ1-3; D not certain. Trimming removed 2 bases at V and 0 bases at J, with 9 bases between. The CDR3 runs to 15 residues. The germline CDR1 and CDR2 sequences are SGDLS and YYNGEE. The DNA of the CDR3 is TGTGCCAGCAGCGTGACTCCCGCCTCTGGAAACACCATATATTTT. This encodes CASSVTPASGNTIYF.

This rearrangement joins TRBV7-6 to TRBJ2-2, with 12 bases aligning to TRBD1. This CDR3 is built from 15 residues. Trimming removed 3 bases from V and 6 bases from J; junction bases left unmatched: 2. CDR1 is SGHVS and CDR2 is FNYEAQ in the germline V gene. CDR3 region: CASSFGTGGSGELFF. Here the CDR3 DNA reads TGTGCCAGCAGCTTTGGGACAGGGGGCTCCGGGGAGCTGTTTTTT.

The chain has TRBV14 and TRBJ2-1; no reliable D call. Trimming took 4 bases from V and 10 from J, leaving 17 bases between them. Germline loops: CDR1 SGHDN, CDR2 FVKESK. The CDR3 consists of 14 residues. The CDR3 DNA reads TGTGCCAGCAGCCCTAGAGAGCTAGTTTGGGAGCAGTTCTTC. It yields the protein CASSPRELVWEQFF.

This chain links TRBV5-6 with TRBJ2-7; D is ambiguous. V shed 0 bases and J shed 1 base, with 5 bases lying between them. In germline, CDR1 is SGHDT, CDR2 YYEEEE. The CDR3 runs 13 residues. The CDR3 nucleotides are TGTGCCAGCAGCTTGGCCAGTTCCTACGAGCAGTACTTC. Translating it yields CASSLASSYEQYF.

The chain uses TRBV7-3 and TRBJ2-7; 8 positions agree with TRBD1. The length of the CDR3 is 15 residues. The ends lost 1 base at V and 2 bases at J; junction bases unmatched: 4. Germline loops: CDR1 SGHTA, CDR2 FQGTGA. The CDR3, as DNA: TGTGCCAGCAGCTTAATGGTGGGACAGGCCTACGAGCAGTACTTC. This translates into CASSLMVGQAYEQYF.

The rearrangement links TRBV29-1 to TRBJ2-1; TRBD1 aligns across 11 bases. The length of the CDR3 is 11 residues. V shed 3 bases, J shed 14 bases, and the junction held 3 bases outside the gene matches. CDR1 is SQVTM and CDR2 is ANQGSEA in the germline V gene. The CDR3 protein is CSVDRDRGEFF. CDR3 coding DNA: TGCAGCGTTGACCGGGACAGGGGGGAGTTCTTC.

This clone showed up just once. The chain links TRBV7-8 to TRBJ2-3, with a tentative D call TRBD2 (5 bases). Germline V gives CDR1 SGHVS, CDR2 FQNEAQ. Trimming removed 0 bases at V and 6 bases at J, with 19 bases between. This CDR3 is built from 17 residues. CDR3 in amino acids: CASSLAQRAIFTDTQYF. As DNA, the CDR3 is TGTGCCAGCAGCTTAGCGCAGAGGGCCATCTTCACGGATACGCAGTATTTT.

The chain links TRBV5-3 to TRBJ2-2, with TRBD2 matching over 12 bases. TRBV5-3 is an open reading frame whose function is uncertain. V lost 5 bases to trimming and J lost 4 bases; unmatched junction nucleotides: 18. This CDR3 is built from 20 residues. The CDR3 sequence: CARRDSRTTKTSGSTGELFF. In DNA form, the CDR3 reads TGTGCCAGAAGGGACAGCCGGACAACTAAGACTAGCGGGAGCACCGGGGAGCTGTTTTTT.

J is TRBJ2-7 and V is TRBV7-9, with 11 positions matching TRBD1. This CDR3 contains 17 residues. Germline loops: CDR1 SEHNR, CDR2 FQNEAQ (reference sequence). Trimming at V came to 1 base and at J to 7 bases, leaving 12 bases not matched to a gene. The CDR3: CASSLDPVGQGAGEQYF. The CDR3 bases are TGTGCCAGCAGCTTAGATCCGGTTGGACAGGGGGCGGGGGAGCAGTACTTC.

The J gene is TRBJ2-7, the V gene TRBV28; TRBD2 matches at 13 bases. The germline CDR1 and CDR2 sequences are MDHEN and SYDVKM. Unmatched junction bases numbered 8, after V lost 7 bases and J lost 5 bases. The CDR3 runs to 15 residues. DNA for the CDR3: TGTGCCAGCACCGTGACTAGCGGGAGGCCCAACGAGCAGTACTTC. This translates into CASTVTSGRPNEQYF.

The chain carries TRBV7-3 and TRBJ2-2, with D unresolved. The germline V gene has CDR1 SGHTA and CDR2 FQGTGA. The CDR3 covers 13 residues. With 2 bases removed from V and 7 bases from J, the gap between germline ends came to 8 bases. CDR3 protein: CASSLQEGGELFF. The CDR3 DNA sequence: TGTGCCAGCAGCTTACAGGAAGGCGGGGAGCTGTTTTTT.

The chain carries TRBV7-9 and TRBJ1-1, with a possible D match to TRBD1 (6 bases). The CDR3 length is 14 residues. Germline CDR1 reads SEHNR; CDR2 reads FQNEAQ (reference sequence). Trimming took 1 base from V and 1 from J, leaving 7 bases between them. CDR3 residues: CASSLGGGNTEAFF. DNA for the CDR3: TGTGCCAGCAGCTTAGGAGGGGGGAACACTGAAGCTTTCTTT. The full variable domain, in which reference TRBV7-9 and TRBJ1-1 provide the parts outside the CDR3, is DTGVSQNPRHKITKRGQNVTFRCDPISEHNRLYWYRQTLGQGPEFLTYFQNEAQLEKSRLLSDRFSAERPKGSFSTLEIQRTEQGDSAMYLCASSLGGGNTEAFFGQGTRLTVV.

The chain joins TRBV5-1 to TRBJ1-1, with a possible D match to TRBD1 (6 bases). Germline V gene data show CDR1 as SGHRS and CDR2 as YFSETQ. V was clipped by 0 bases and J by 7 bases, with 7 bases between them. This CDR3 has 12 residues. The CDR3 here is CASSLEQGEAFF. The CDR3 DNA reads as TGCGCCAGCAGCTTGGAACAGGGTGAAGCTTTCTTT.

The genes are TRBV5-4 and TRBJ1-4; 7 positions match TRBD1. The V segment lost 0 bases and the J segment 3 bases; nucleotides outside the gene matches: 5. The CDR3 covers 16 residues. Germline CDR1 and CDR2: SGHNT and YYREEE (reference sequence). CDR3 residues: CASSLGLGTANEKLFF. CDR3 nucleotide sequence: TGTGCCAGCAGCTTGGGTCTTGGGACAGCTAATGAAAAACTGTTTTTT.

The chain is built from TRBV6-5 and TRBJ1-4; the D gene is possibly TRBD1 (5 bases). Trimming took 11 bases from V and 9 from J, leaving 19 bases between them. The CDR3 totals 13 residues. Germline CDR1 reads MNHEY; CDR2 reads SVGAGI. The CDR3 sequence is CASWRGMTQKLFF. CDR3 in DNA: TGTGCCTCCTGGCGGGGGATGACCCAAAAACTGTTTTTT.

CDR3 residues: CASSTWASGRVNIQYF. The CDR3, as DNA: TGTGCCAGCAGCACCTGGGCTAGCGGGAGGGTAAACATTCAGTACTTC. The chain joins TRBV7-9 to TRBJ2-4; 12 nucleotides match TRBD2. V lost 5 bases and J lost 6; bases outside the gene matches: 8. From germline, CDR1 is SEHNR and CDR2 FQNEAQ (reference sequence). The CDR3 runs 16 residues.

V usage is TRBV9 and J usage is TRBJ2-3; TRBD1 matches at 7 bases. This CDR3 comprises 14 residues. Germline V CDR1 and CDR2: SGDLS, YYNGEE. J gave up 5 bases and V 1 base, and 4 bases lay outside the gene matches. The CDR3 spells CASSVRQGVDTQYF. The CDR3 DNA sequence: TGTGCCAGCAGCGTACGTCAGGGGGTAGATACGCAGTATTTT.

The V and J genes are TRBV6-4 and TRBJ2-3; D may be TRBD2 (5 bases). V lost 4 bases and J lost 3, with 17 bases in between. Germline CDR1 MRHNA, CDR2 SNTAGT. The CDR3 is 16 residues long. The CDR3 DNA reads as TGTGCCAGCAGTGGATCCAGCGGAGCGGCGACAGATACGCAGTATTTT. Protein: CASSGSSGAATDTQYF.